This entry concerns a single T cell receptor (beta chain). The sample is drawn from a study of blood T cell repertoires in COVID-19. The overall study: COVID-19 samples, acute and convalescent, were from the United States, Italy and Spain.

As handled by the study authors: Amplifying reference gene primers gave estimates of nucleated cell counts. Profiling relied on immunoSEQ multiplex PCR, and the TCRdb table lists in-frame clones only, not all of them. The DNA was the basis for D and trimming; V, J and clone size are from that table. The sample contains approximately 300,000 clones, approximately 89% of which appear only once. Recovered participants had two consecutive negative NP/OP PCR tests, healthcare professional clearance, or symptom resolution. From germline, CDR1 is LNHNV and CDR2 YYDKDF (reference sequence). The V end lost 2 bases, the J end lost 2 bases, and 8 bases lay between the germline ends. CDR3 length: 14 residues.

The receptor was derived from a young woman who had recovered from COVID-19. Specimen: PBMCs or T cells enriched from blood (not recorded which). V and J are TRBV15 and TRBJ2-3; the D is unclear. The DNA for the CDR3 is TGTGCCACCAGCAGACGGGTAGTCACAGATACGCAGTATTTT. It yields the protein CATSRRVVTDTQYF.